This T cell receptor beta chain was obtained from a study of CD8+ T cells in alopecia areata. This clone has just one count. Its specificity is unknown. Once RNA had been extracted, it was reverse transcribed into cDNA to act as the sequencing template. The assay was immunoSEQ multiplex PCR, and TCRdb's table has in-frame clones only and misses some. The table has about 140,000 clones, 85% to 90% seen once; the top ten hold roughly 13%. This sample's treatment: oral pan-JAK inhibitor, 5-10 mg twice daily. Notes on the study in general: Among patients, TCR sharing was less clear than in mice, a difference possibly due in part to HLA diversity in the patient population.

Trimming left V 1 base short and J 3 bases short, with 16 bases between. This CDR3 contains 16 residues. Germline CDR1 and CDR2: MGHRA and YSYEKL. The chain recombines TRBV4-1 with TRBJ2-7; TRBD2 might be the D (6 bases). The TCR originated in a human donor with alopecia areata. This specimen was CD8+ T cells sorted from blood, taken at week 4, from a patient treated with tofacitinib. In nucleotides, the CDR3 is TGCGCCAGCAGCCAAGGCTTTCCGGGAGCTGTCTACGAGCAGTACTTC. Its protein product is CASSQGFPGAVYEQYF.